These 7 T cell receptor beta chains share one sample of origin, sequenced in a study of T cell repertoires in cytomegalovirus infection. Their antigens are not known. TCRdb passed the reads through MiXCR, listing each CDR3 protein once. The sample holds some 800,000 distinct CDR3 sequences; 30% to 35% are singletons and the top ten take approximately 13%. The sample consisted of cultured CD8+ T cells from PBMCs, taken from culture after CMV antigen stimulation. Receptors originate from a human donor in good health (CMV status not recorded). Some clones in this sample may be carry-over from other donors' samples.

Turning to this clonotype: This may be a read error, as it is one base from a much larger clone. J is TRBJ1-5 and V is TRBV19, with no clear D. The CDR3 sequence is 12 residues long. From germline, CDR1 is LNHDA and CDR2 SQIVND (reference sequence). Trimming shortened V by 1 base and J by 10 bases, and 8 bases separated the two germline ends. In DNA form, the CDR3 reads TGTGCCAGTAGTATAGGGGCCCCCCCCCAGCATTTT. Protein sequence: CASSIGAPPQHF.

The gene calls are TRBV5-1 and TRBJ1-1; tentatively, D is TRBD1 (6 bases). Germline V gene sequence: CDR1 SGHRS, CDR2 YFSETQ. V shed 3 bases and J shed 0 bases, with 12 bases lying between them. The CDR3 spans 15 residues. Written as DNA, the CDR3 is TGCGCCAGCAGCTGGACAGAGAACTTGAACACTGAAGCTTTCTTT. This encodes CASSWTENLNTEAFF.

This clonotype was detected a few times. The CDR3 DNA reads as TGTGCCAGCAGCACCGGGACTAGCCTGGTCCGCACAGATACGCAGTATTTT. Translated: CASSTGTSLVRTDTQYF. The chain is built from TRBV5-4 and TRBJ2-3, with 9 bases aligning to TRBD2. This CDR3 contains 17 residues. Germline CDR1 SGHNT, CDR2 YYREEE (reference sequence). V gave up 4 bases and J gave up 1 base; unmatched junction bases: 10.

Only a few counts were recorded for this clonotype. The chain combines TRBV10-3 with TRBJ1-1; D is unresolved. This CDR3 is built from 13 residues. Trimming shortened V by 2 bases and J by 6 bases, and 10 bases separated the two germline ends. Germline assignment: CDR1 ENHRY and CDR2 SYGVKD. In DNA, the CDR3 is TGTGCCATCAGTGAGCGGGGAGGCGCTGAAGCTTTCTTT. Translating gives CAISERGGAEAFF.

This chain connects TRBV4-2 to TRBJ1-1; D is unresolved. The CDR3 consists of 15 residues. Germline CDR1 LGHNA, CDR2 YNFKEQ. Trimming took 0 bases from V and 4 from J, leaving 12 bases between them. The CDR3, as DNA: TGTGCCAGCAGCCAAGATTGGCTTTTAATCACTGAAGCTTTCTTT. It yields the protein CASSQDWLLITEAFF.

The chain recombines TRBV6-5 with TRBJ2-3, with D uncertain. Trimming removed 5 bases at V and 0 bases at J, with 27 bases between. This CDR3 spans 20 amino acids. CDR1 and CDR2 from the germline V gene are MNHEY and SVGAGI. Written as DNA, the CDR3 is TGTGCCAGCAGTCCTATTACGGGCCTCCGTGCTACCCTTAGCACAGATACGCAGTATTTT. This encodes CASSPITGLRATLSTDTQYF.

This clonotype was counted only a few times. CDR3 amino acids: CASSLVGTTIYPSTDTQYF. CDR3 bases: TGTGCCAGCAGTTTAGTGGGGACTACAATTTATCCTAGCACAGATACGCAGTATTTT. The chain carries TRBV27 and TRBJ2-3; 7 bases are shared with TRBD2. V was clipped by 2 bases and J by 0 bases; unmatched bases: 14. Germline assignment: CDR1 MNHEY and CDR2 SMNVEV (reference sequence). This CDR3 comprises 19 residues.